This T cell receptor (beta chain) was captured in a study of blood T cell repertoires in COVID-19. This clone was observed once. Germline loops: CDR1 SEHNR, CDR2 FQNEAQ (reference sequence). CDR3 size: 17 residues. V lost 5 bases, J lost 0 bases, and 17 bases lay in between. The authors' processing: Reference gene primer amplification in the assay estimated nucleated cell counts. Here immunoSEQ multiplex PCR was the method, and the copy in TCRdb shows in-frame clones only, minus some. V and J calls and clone size are as listed in that table; D and trimming were resolved from the DNA. Among about 37,000 clones listed, about 91% were seen once.

The TCR was taken from an elderly woman with acute or convalescent COVID-19. The chain employs TRBV7-9 and TRBJ1-5, with TRBD1 as a possible D gene (6 bases). Specimen: peripheral blood. CDR3 amino acids: CASSVGAVADSNQPQHF. CDR3 bases: TGTGCCAGCAGCGTGGGGGCGGTGGCAGATAGCAATCAGCCCCAGCATTTT.